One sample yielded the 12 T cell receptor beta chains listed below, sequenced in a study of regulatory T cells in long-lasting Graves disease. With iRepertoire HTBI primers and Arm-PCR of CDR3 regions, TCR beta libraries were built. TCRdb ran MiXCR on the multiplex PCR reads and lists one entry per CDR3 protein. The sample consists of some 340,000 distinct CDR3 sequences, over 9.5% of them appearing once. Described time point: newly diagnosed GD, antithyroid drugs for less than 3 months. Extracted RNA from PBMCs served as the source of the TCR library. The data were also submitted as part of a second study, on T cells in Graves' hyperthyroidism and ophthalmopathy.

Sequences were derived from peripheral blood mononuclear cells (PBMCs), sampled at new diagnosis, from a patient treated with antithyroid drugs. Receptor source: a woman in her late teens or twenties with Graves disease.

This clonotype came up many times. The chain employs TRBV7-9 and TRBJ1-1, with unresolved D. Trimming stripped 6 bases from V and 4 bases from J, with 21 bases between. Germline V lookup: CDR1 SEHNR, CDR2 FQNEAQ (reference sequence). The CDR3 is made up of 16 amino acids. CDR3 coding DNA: TGTGCCAGCAGAGTAGGAGGTTACAAACGGGGCACTGAAGCTTTCTTT. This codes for CASRVGGYKRGTEAFF.

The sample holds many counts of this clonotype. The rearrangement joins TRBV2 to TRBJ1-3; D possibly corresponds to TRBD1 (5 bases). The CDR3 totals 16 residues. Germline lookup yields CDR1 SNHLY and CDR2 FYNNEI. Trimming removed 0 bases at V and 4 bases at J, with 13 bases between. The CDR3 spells CASSEAGQGSGNTIYF. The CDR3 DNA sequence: TGTGCCAGCAGTGAAGCCGGGCAGGGTTCAGGAAACACCATATATTTT.

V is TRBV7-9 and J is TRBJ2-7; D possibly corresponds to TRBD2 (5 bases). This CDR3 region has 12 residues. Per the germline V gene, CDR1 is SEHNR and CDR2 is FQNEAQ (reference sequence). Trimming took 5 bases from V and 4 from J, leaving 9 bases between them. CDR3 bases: TGTGCCAGCAGCGGAGGTGGTTACGAGCAGTACGTC. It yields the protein CASSGGGYEQYV.

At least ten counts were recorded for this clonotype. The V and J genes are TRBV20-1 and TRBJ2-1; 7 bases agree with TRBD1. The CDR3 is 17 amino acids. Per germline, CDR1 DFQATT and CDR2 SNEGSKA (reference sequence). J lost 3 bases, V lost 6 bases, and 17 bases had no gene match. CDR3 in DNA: TGCAGTGCCCCGGGACAGTTCCTGAGATCAAGCTACAATGAGCAGTTCTTC. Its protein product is CSAPGQFLRSSYNEQFF.

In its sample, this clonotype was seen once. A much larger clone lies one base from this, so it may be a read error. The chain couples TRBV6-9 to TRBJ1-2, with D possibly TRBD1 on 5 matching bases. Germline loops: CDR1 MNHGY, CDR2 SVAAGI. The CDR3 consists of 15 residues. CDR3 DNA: TGTGCCAGCGGTTACCCAGGGCATTTTAACTATGGCTACACCTTC. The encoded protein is CASGYPGHFNYGYTF.

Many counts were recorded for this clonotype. CDR3 nucleotide sequence: TGTGCCAGCACCCCAGGGGGACAGGGGATCTACGAGCAGTACTTC. Amino acids: CASTPGGQGIYEQYF. This chain uses TRBV28 with TRBJ2-7; TRBD1 matches at 10 bases. Germline V gene lookup returns CDR1 MDHEN and CDR2 SYDVKM. Trimming cost V 7 bases and J 3 bases; bases outside gene matches: 9. There are 15 residues in the CDR3.

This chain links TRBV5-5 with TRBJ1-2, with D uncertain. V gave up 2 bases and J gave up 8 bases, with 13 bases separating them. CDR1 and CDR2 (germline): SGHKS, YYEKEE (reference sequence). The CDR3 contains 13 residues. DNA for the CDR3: TGTGCCAGCAGCTTTTTGATCGCAGACGGCTACACCTTC. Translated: CASSFLIADGYTF.

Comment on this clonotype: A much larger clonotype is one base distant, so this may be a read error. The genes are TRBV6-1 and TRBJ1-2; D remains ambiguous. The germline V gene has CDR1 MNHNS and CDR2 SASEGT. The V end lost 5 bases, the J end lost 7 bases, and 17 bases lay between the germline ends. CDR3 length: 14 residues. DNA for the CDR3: TGTGCCAGCAGTCTCATGGCCGGGCGATGTGGCTACACCTTC. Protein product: CASSLMAGRCGYTF.

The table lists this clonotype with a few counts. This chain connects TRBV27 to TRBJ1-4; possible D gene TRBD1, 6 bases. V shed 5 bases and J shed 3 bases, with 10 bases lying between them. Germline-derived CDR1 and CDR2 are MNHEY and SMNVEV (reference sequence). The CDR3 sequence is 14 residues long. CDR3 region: CASSRQAPNEKLFF. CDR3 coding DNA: TGTGCCAGCAGTCGACAGGCCCCTAATGAAAAACTGTTTTTT.

Here the CDR3 reads CASSVGDGDEQFF. In DNA, the CDR3 is TGTGCCAGCAGCGTAGGGGATGGGGATGAGCAGTTCTTC. J is TRBJ2-1 and V is TRBV9; no reliable D call. Trimming stripped 0 bases from V and 8 bases from J, with 9 bases between. This CDR3 region has 13 residues. Germline-derived CDR1 and CDR2 are SGDLS and YYNGEE.

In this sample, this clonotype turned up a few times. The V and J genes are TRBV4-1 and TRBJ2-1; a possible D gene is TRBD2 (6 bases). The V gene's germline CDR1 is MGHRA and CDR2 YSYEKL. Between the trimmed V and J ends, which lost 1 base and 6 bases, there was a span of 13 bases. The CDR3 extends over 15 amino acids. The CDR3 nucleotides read TGCGCCAGCAGCCAAGGACTAGTGAGGGGCAATGAGCAGTTCTTC. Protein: CASSQGLVRGNEQFF.

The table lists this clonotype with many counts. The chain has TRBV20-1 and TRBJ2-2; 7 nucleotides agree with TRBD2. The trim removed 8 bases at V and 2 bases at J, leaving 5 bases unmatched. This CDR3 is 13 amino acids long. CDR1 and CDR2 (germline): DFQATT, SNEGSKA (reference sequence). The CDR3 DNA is TGCAGTCGTACTAGCGCTAACACCGGGGAGCTGTTTTTT. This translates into CSRTSANTGELFF.